These 8 T cell receptor beta chains originate from one sample sequenced in a study of CD8+CD57+ T cells in acquired aplastic anemia. According to the study, genomic DNA was the template for TCR beta VDJ and CDR3 profiling. MiXCR, run by TCRdb on the reads, gives a single entry per CDR3 protein. The table has some 140,000 distinct CDR3 sequences, roughly 40% seen once. The sample taken for sequencing was sorted CD4+, CD8+, or CD8+CD57+ T cells (not recorded which) from PBMCs. These receptors originate from a human donor in good health, serving as a control.

As for this clonotype: Mismatch with germline at one junction end may stem from a read error. This sequence joins TRBV20-1 and TRBJ2-7; D possibly matches TRBD1 or TRBD2 (5 bases each). Germline V gene lookup returns CDR1 DFQATT and CDR2 SNEGSKA (reference sequence). The length of the CDR3 is 14 residues. For the CDR3, the DNA is TGCAGTGCCCTGACTCCCAGGGAGTCCCACGAGCAGTGCTTC. Its translation is CSALTPRESHEQCF.

Ten or more counts support this clonotype. The genes are TRBV3-1 and TRBJ1-6; TRBD1 matches at 7 bases. The ends lost 8 bases at V and 4 bases at J; junction bases unmatched: 5. The V gene's germline CDR1 is LGHDT and CDR2 YNNKEL (reference sequence). There are 14 residues in the CDR3. The CDR3 nucleotides read TGTGCCAGCGGCGAGGGACAGTATAATTCACCCCTCCACTTT. Its translation is CASGEGQYNSPLHF.

As to this clonotype: Compared with germline, one end of the junction differs, possibly owing to a read error. V gene TRBV3-1 combines with J gene TRBJ2-4; D is ambiguous. The germline CDR1 and CDR2 sequences are LGHDT and YNNKEL (reference sequence). This CDR3 has 13 residues. The CDR3 here is CASSRTSDTGYHF. CDR3 nucleotides: TGTGCCAGCAGCCGGACCTCCGACACGGGTTACCACTTC.

This clonotype was observed a handful of times. This sequence joins TRBV28 and TRBJ1-6; TRBD1 matches 10 bases. Germline CDR1 is MDHEN and CDR2 is SYDVKM. With 3 bases clipped from V and 9 bases from J, the junction kept 8 bases outside the gene matches. This CDR3 has 16 amino acids. CDR3 in DNA: TGTGCCAGCAGTTTTGGGTCCCGGACAGGGGGTTCACCCCTCCACTTT. It codes for CASSFGSRTGGSPLHF. Using reference TRBV28 and TRBJ1-6 for the parts outside the CDR3, the full variable domain is DVKVTQSSRYLVKRTGEKVFLECVQDMDHENMFWYRQDPGLGLRLIYFSYDVKMKEKGDIPEGYSVSREKKERFSLILESASTNQTSMYLCASSFGSRTGGSPLHFGNGTRLTVT.

The chain couples TRBV5-6 to TRBJ2-2, with D perhaps matching TRBD1 or TRBD2 (6 bases each). Deletions cut 0 bases from V and 7 bases from J, with 13 bases between. The CDR3 consists of 15 residues. The germline V gene encodes CDR1 SGHDT and CDR2 YYEEEE. The chain's CDR3 is CASSLGGARGGELFF. Here the CDR3 DNA reads TGTGCCAGCAGCTTGGGGGGGGCAAGGGGCGGGGAGCTGTTTTTT.

This clonotype has ten or more counts. The rearrangement joins TRBV30 to TRBJ2-3; 10 bases line up with TRBD1. Germline CDR1 reads GTSNPN; CDR2 reads SVGIG (reference sequence). This CDR3 is built from 14 residues. V shed 3 bases, J shed 5 bases, and the junction held 5 bases outside the gene matches. The CDR3 DNA reads as TGTGCCTGGAGGAGACAGGGGGCAGGAGATACGCAGTATTTT. Residues: CAWRRQGAGDTQYF.

This clonotype was counted at least ten times. The chain couples TRBV5-1 to TRBJ2-3; D call uncertain. CDR3 length: 15 amino acids. Germline assignment: CDR1 SGHRS and CDR2 YFSETQ. The germline V and J ends were trimmed by 1 base and 3 bases, with 12 bases remaining between them. The CDR3 loop reads CASSLSVTRTDTQYF. The CDR3, as DNA: TGCGCCAGCAGCTTGAGTGTAACACGTACAGATACGCAGTATTTT.

The rearrangement joins TRBV5-6 to TRBJ1-2; D ambiguous. The germline V and J ends were trimmed by 0 bases and 5 bases, with 5 bases remaining between them. Germline V gene data show CDR1 as SGHDT and CDR2 as YYEEEE. The CDR3 length is 12 residues. This CDR3 reads CASSLDEYGYTF. CDR3 nucleotide sequence: TGTGCCAGCAGCTTGGATGAGTATGGCTACACCTTC.